This T cell receptor (beta chain) comes out of a study of T cells in Graves' hyperthyroidism and ophthalmopathy. Study outcomes and limitations: Blood also showed most of the thyroid clonotypes that were expanded above 0.001. In the analysis, a 13 V-J model separated ophthalmopathy from stable hyperthyroidism.

Patients were excluded for uncontrolled infection, other autoimmune disease, pregnancy or lactation. RNA transcripts gave rise to amplified TCR beta CDR3 regions. First-round RT-PCR targeting the TCR CDR3 was performed with the HTBI primer set. TCRdb ran MiXCR on the multiplex PCR reads and lists one entry per CDR3 protein. This table holds fewer than 900,000 distinct CDR3 sequences, about 19% found once. The table lists this clonotype with a few counts. Its antigen is as yet unknown. The V gene's germline CDR1 is LNHDA and CDR2 SQIVND (reference sequence). The CDR3 extends over 14 amino acids. Trimming cost V 5 bases and J 6 bases; bases outside gene matches: 9.

The source material was blood. V and J are TRBV19 and TRBJ2-5, with TRBD1 matching 7 bases. This TCR was sampled from a woman aged 45 to 65 with Graves' hyperthyroidism that later progressed to Graves' ophthalmopathy. The CDR3 protein is CASSSRTGAQTQYF. DNA of the CDR3: TGTGCCAGTAGTTCCCGGACAGGCGCGCAGACCCAGTACTTC.